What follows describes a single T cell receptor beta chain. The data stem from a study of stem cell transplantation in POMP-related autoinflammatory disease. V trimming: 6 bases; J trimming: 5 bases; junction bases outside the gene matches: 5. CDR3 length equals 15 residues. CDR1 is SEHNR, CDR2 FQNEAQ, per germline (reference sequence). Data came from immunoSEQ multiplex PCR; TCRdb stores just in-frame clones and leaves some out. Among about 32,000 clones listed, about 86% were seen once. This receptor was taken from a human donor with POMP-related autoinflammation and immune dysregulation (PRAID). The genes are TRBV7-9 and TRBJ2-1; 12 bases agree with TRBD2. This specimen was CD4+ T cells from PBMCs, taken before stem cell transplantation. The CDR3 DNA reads TGTGCCAGCAGTTTAACTAGCGGGGGGCACAATGAGCAGTTCTTC. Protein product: CASSLTSGGHNEQFF. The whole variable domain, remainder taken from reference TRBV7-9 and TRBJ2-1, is DTGVSQNPRHKITKRGQNVTFRCDPISEHNRLYWYRQTLGQGPEFLTYFQNEAQLEKSRLLSDRFSAERPKGSFSTLEIQRTEQGDSAMYLCASSLTSGGHNEQFFGPGTRLTVL.